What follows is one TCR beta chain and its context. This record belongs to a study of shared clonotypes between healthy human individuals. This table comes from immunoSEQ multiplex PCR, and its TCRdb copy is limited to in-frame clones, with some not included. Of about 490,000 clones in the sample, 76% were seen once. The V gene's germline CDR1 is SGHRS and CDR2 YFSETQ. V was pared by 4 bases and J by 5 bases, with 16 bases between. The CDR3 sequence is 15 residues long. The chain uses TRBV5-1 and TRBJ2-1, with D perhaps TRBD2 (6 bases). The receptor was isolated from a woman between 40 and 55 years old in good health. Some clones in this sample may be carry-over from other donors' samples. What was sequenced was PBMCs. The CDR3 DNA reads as TGCGCCAGCAGCCTAACGGGACTTATTAACAATGAGCAGTTCTTC. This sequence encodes CASSLTGLINNEQFF.